These 15 T cell receptor beta chains came from one sample sequenced in a study of blood T cell repertoires in COVID-19. TCRdb's copy holds only in-frame clones and misses some; the assay was immunoSEQ multiplex PCR. The table records 250,000 to 300,000 clones, just under 90% of them present only once. Source material: peripheral blood. These receptors were taken from a woman in her thirties or forties with acute or convalescent COVID-19.

The chain is built from TRBV7-6 and TRBJ2-5; TRBD1 matches 11 bases. Germline CDR1 and CDR2: SGHVS and FNYEAQ. J gave up 1 base and V 5 bases, and 6 bases lay outside the gene matches. The CDR3 length is 16 residues. CDR3 in amino acids: CASSRGTGGSQETQYF. CDR3 bases: TGTGCCAGCAGCCGCGGGACAGGGGGGTCCCAAGAGACCCAGTACTTC.

The chain employs TRBV11-2 and TRBJ1-1, with a tentative D call TRBD1 (5 bases). Trimming took off 4 bases at V and 0 bases at J, with 12 bases between the two ends. This CDR3 has 15 residues. The germline CDR1 and CDR2 sequences are SGHAT and FQNNGV. CDR3 loop: CASSSGGLLNTEAFF. The CDR3 DNA is TGTGCCAGCAGCTCTGGGGGACTCCTGAACACTGAAGCTTTCTTT.

The chain is built from TRBV28 and TRBJ1-2; maybe TRBD1 (5 bases). V was pared by 2 bases and J by 0 bases, with 13 bases between. The CDR3 is 16 residues long. Looked up from germline, CDR1 is MDHEN and CDR2 is SYDVKM. The CDR3: CASSLTGRGSNYGYTF. The DNA for the CDR3 is TGTGCCAGCAGTTTAACAGGCAGAGGATCTAACTATGGCTACACCTTC.

V gene TRBV29-1 combines with J gene TRBJ1-2; 8 bases are a match to TRBD1. J was trimmed by 8 bases and V by 7 bases; bases with no gene match: 6. The CDR3 consists of 11 residues. Germline loops: CDR1 SQVTM, CDR2 ANQGSEA. The CDR3 region is CSAPDRGGYTF. Written as DNA, the CDR3 is TGCAGCGCTCCCGACAGGGGAGGCTACACCTTC.

V and J are TRBV15 and TRBJ2-1; 7 bases are shared with TRBD1. V gave up 1 base and J gave up 5 bases; unmatched junction bases: 11. This CDR3 is 17 amino acids long. Germline V CDR1 and CDR2: LNHNV, YYDKDF (reference sequence). CDR3 sequence: CATSRATGTEGHNEQFF. DNA for the CDR3: TGTGCCACCAGCAGAGCGACCGGGACAGAGGGTCACAATGAGCAGTTCTTC.

The chain employs TRBV2 and TRBJ2-1; tentative D call: TRBD2 (5 bases). CDR3 length: 14 amino acids. CDR1 and CDR2 from the germline V gene are SNHLY and FYNNEI. The germline V and J ends were trimmed by 6 bases and 8 bases, with 17 bases remaining between them. The CDR3 DNA is TGTGCCAGCAGGCCCATAGCGTCTTCACATGAGCAGTTCTTC. It yields the protein CASRPIASSHEQFF.

The genes are TRBV2 and TRBJ1-1; perhaps TRBD1 as D (5 bases). Germline V gives CDR1 SNHLY, CDR2 FYNNEI. This CDR3 has 12 amino acids. Deletions cut 6 bases from V and 9 bases from J, with 14 bases between. CDR3 sequence (DNA): TGTGCCAGCAGCGAGGAAGCAGGGAAAGCTTTCTTT. Amino acid sequence: CASSEEAGKAFF.

The V gene is TRBV5-1, the J gene TRBJ2-7; a possible D gene is TRBD1 (5 bases). V was cut by 0 bases and J by 3 bases, with 13 bases left in between. The CDR3 contains 15 residues. Germline values: CDR1 SGHRS, CDR2 YFSETQ. This CDR3 is CASSLAVGDSYEQYV. The CDR3 bases are TGCGCCAGCAGCTTGGCAGTGGGTGACAGCTACGAGCAGTACGTC.

The gene calls are TRBV3-1 (or the pseudogene TRBV3-2) and TRBJ1-1, with D possibly TRBD1 on 5 matching bases. From germline, CDR1 is LGHDT and CDR2 YNNKEL (reference sequence). The CDR3 spans 12 residues. V lost 4 bases and J lost 8, with 11 bases in between. The chain's CDR3 is CASSLAGLEAFF. CDR3 DNA: TGTGCCAGCAGCCTCGCAGGGCTGGAAGCTTTCTTT.

The CDR3 protein is CASSESGQGYGYTF. The CDR3 nucleotides read TGTGCCAGCAGTGAGTCGGGACAGGGTTACGGCTACACCTTC. The chain recombines TRBV6-1 with TRBJ1-2, with 9 bases lining up with TRBD1. The CDR3 consists of 14 residues. The V gene end was trimmed by 3 bases and the J gene end by 8 bases; junction bases not matched to a gene: 7. Germline CDR1 is MNHNS and CDR2 is SASEGT.

The rearrangement links TRBV24-1 to TRBJ2-2; D unclear. CDR3 length equals 15 residues. Germline V gene sequence: CDR1 KGHDR, CDR2 SFDVKD. The V end lost 0 bases, the J end lost 4 bases, and 8 bases lay between the germline ends. This CDR3 is CATSDLGGSTGELFF. The CDR3 bases are TGTGCCACCAGTGATTTGGGCGGTTCCACCGGGGAGCTGTTTTTT.

V is TRBV4-1 and J is TRBJ1-1, with D unresolved. V was trimmed by 0 bases and J by 1 base, leaving 9 bases between them. The CDR3 contains 15 residues. Germline CDR1 reads MGHRA; CDR2 reads YSYEKL. CDR3: CASSQDRGQNTEAFF. CDR3 DNA: TGCGCCAGCAGCCAAGATAGAGGGCAGAACACTGAAGCTTTCTTT.

The chain joins TRBV5-3 to TRBJ2-7; 7 bases are shared with TRBD1. TRBV5-3 is identified as an open reading frame with a role that is uncertain. This CDR3 region has 14 residues. The V and J ends lost 5 bases and 3 bases, in that order; junction bases with no gene match: 8. CDR3 sequence reads: CARSTSGTDYEQYV. In DNA, the CDR3 is TGTGCCAGAAGTACCTCCGGGACAGACTACGAGCAGTACGTC.

The J gene is TRBJ2-1, the V gene TRBV30; 14 nucleotides align to TRBD2. Germline-derived CDR1 and CDR2 are GTSNPN and SVGIG (reference sequence). This CDR3 contains 14 residues. V shed 3 bases and J 13 bases; nucleotides not matched to a gene: 8. The CDR3 protein is CAWSIRTSGGPQFF. In nucleotides, the CDR3 is TGTGCCTGGAGCATCAGGACTAGCGGGGGGCCCCAGTTCTTC. The full variable domain, with the rest looked up from reference TRBV30 and TRBJ2-1, is SQTIHQWPATLVQPVGSPLSLECTVEGTSNPNLYWYRQAAGRGLQLLFYSVGIGQISSEVPQNLSASRPQDRQFILSSKKLLLSDSGFYLCAWSIRTSGGPQFFGPGTRLTVL.

In the case of this clone: This same CDR3 is encoded by further DNA sequences in the sample. The V call is TRBV6-4, the J call TRBJ1-1; D may be TRBD1 (5 bases). Germline V CDR1 and CDR2: MRHNA, SNTAGT. V lost 4 bases to trimming and J lost 0 bases, with 6 bases between them. This CDR3 is built from 13 residues. CDR3 nucleotides: TGTGCCAGCAGTGTAGGGGTGAACACTGAAGCTTTCTTT. Translation: CASSVGVNTEAFF.